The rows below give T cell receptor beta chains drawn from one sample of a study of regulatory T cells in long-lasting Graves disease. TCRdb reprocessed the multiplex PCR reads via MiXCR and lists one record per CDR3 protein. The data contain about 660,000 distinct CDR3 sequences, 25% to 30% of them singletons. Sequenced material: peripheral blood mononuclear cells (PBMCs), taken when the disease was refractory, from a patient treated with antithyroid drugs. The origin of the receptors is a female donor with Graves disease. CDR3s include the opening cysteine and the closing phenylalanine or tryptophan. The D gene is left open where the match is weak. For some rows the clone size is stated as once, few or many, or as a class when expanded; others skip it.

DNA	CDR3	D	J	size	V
TGTGCCAGCATCTCTGGAGTAGCTTTAAATGAGCAGTTCTTC	CASISGVALNEQFF	NA	TRBJ2-1	many	TRBV12-3/TRBV12-4
TGTGCCAGCAGCAAACGACACCAGTCTAACTATGGCTACACCTTC	CASSKRHQSNYGYTF	NA	TRBJ1-2	many	TRBV2
TGTGCCAGCAGCGTTGAAGTTTTCCCTTCTAACTATGGCTACACCTTC	CASSVEVFPSNYGYTF	NA	TRBJ1-2	NA	TRBV9
TGTGCCACCAGCCCTTTATTGGGTCTCGGGGATTCACCCCTCCACTTT	CATSPLLGLGDSPLHF	NA	TRBJ1-6	few	TRBV15
TGCAGTGCTAGCGGCGGGGCGCTCGACACTGAAGCTTTCTTT	CSASGGALDTEAFF	NA	TRBJ1-1	few	TRBV20-1
TGTGCCAGCAGTTCCGGGACGTTCTACGGCTACACCTTC	CASSSGTFYGYTF	NA	TRBJ1-2	few	TRBV25-1
TGTGCCAGCAGCGCCGTCCGGAACACTGAAGCTTTCTTT	CASSAVRNTEAFF	NA	TRBJ1-1	NA	TRBV3-1
TGTGCCAGCAGGCTGACTAGTCACCCGGGCGAGCAGTACTTC	CASRLTSHPGEQYF	NA	TRBJ2-7	many	TRBV28
TGTGCCAGCCGAGCGCCAGGGGACGCCTATGGCTACACCTTC	CASRAPGDAYGYTF	NA	TRBJ1-2	NA	TRBV3-1
TGTGCCTGGATAAGGGGGGAAGCTTTCTTT	CAWIRGEAFF	NA	TRBJ1-1	NA	TRBV30
TGTGCCAGCAGTCCATTTCGGCCAAACTACGAGCAGTACTTC	CASSPFRPNYEQYF	NA	TRBJ2-7	many	TRBV28
TGCGCCAGCAGCCCTCGAGCGACCCCAGAGACCCAGTACTTC	CASSPRATPETQYF	NA	TRBJ2-5	NA	TRBV5-1
TGCGCCAGCAGCCAAAACGGGGGCTTCGGCACCGGGGAGCTGTTTTTT	CASSQNGGFGTGELFF	NA	TRBJ2-2	NA	TRBV4-1
TGTGCCAGCTCACCGTTGGGCGAGACCGGCTACACCTTC	CASSPLGETGYTF	NA	TRBJ1-2	NA	TRBV18
TGTGCCAGCAGCTTAATCAGGTCAGCTAACTATGGCTACACCTTC	CASSLIRSANYGYTF	NA	TRBJ1-2	NA	TRBV7-2
TGTGCCAGCAGTTTGAGGGACAGGGTTAACTACGAGCAGTACTTC	CASSLRDRVNYEQYF	TRBD1	TRBJ2-7	NA	TRBV27
TGTGCCAGCAGTCCCGGACAGCAATACCAAGAGACCCAGTACTTC	CASSPGQQYQETQYF	NA	TRBJ2-5	many	TRBV6-1
TGTGCCAGCAGTTTCGGGGGAGACAGGAAGACCCAGTACTTC	CASSFGGDRKTQYF	NA	TRBJ2-5	NA	TRBV12-3/TRBV12-4
TGTACCAGCAGCTGGAGAGAGGGCAGGGGGAGAACTGAAGCTTTCTTT	CTSSWREGRGRTEAFF	TRBD1	TRBJ1-1	once	TRBV11-2
TGTGCCTGGAGTATATGGCCCGCGGGGGCTGGCTACACCTTC	CAWSIWPAGAGYTF	NA	TRBJ1-2	few	TRBV30
TGTGCCAGCAGCTTAGCGGGGGGCTCTGGAAACACCATATATTTT	CASSLAGGSGNTIYF	NA	TRBJ1-3	many	TRBV5-1
TGTGCCAGCAGCCCCGTAGCGGGAGCGACCTACGAGCAGTACTTC	CASSPVAGATYEQYF	TRBD2	TRBJ2-7	NA	TRBV7-3
TGTGCCATCAGTGAGTCGAGGGGACAGGGAGTCTACGAGCAGTACTTC	CAISESRGQGVYEQYF	TRBD1	TRBJ2-7	few	TRBV10-3
TGTGCCAGCAGCTTAGCCGCAGGCACCTACGAGCAGTACTTC	CASSLAAGTYEQYF	NA	TRBJ2-7	NA	TRBV7-6
TGTGCCAGTAGCCCTCTAGGGGACCCAACCTACAATGAGCAGTTCTTC	CASSPLGDPTYNEQFF	NA	TRBJ2-1	NA	TRBV19
TGTGCCAGCAGACCCCTGGCAGGGGGACTGAACACTGAAGCTTTCTTT	CASRPLAGGLNTEAFF	TRBD1	TRBJ1-1	NA	TRBV11-2
TGTGCCAGCAGAACAGCCGGGGAGCTGTTTTTT	CASRTAGELFF	NA	TRBJ2-2	NA	TRBV7-9